Listed here are 29 T cell receptor beta chains from one sample, sequenced in a study of vaccination effects on CD4 cells after COVID-19 (dated by TCRdb to the early 2020s). For these receptors, no antigen is known. In the ViraFEST assay, PBMC were stimulated with viral peptide pools, and antigen-specific CD4+ T cell clonotypes were then identified by expansion using TCR sequencing. After less than eleven days of culture, CD4+ T cells were isolated with the EasySep CD4+ T cell isolation kit. Two doses of either the BNT162b2 or the mRNA-1273 mRNA SARS-CoV-2 vaccine were administered to participants. The protocol used for the library was the immunoSEQ multiplex PCR assay. TCRdb took over this immuneACCESS table, retaining in-frame rearrangements with V and J assigned. Such tables are incomplete; in checked studies, under half of the missing clones stem from an unresolved V gene, and the remainder is unexplained. In this sample the table shows fewer than 50,000 clones, approximately 82% of which occur a single time. The top ten clones comprise about 2% of the sample.

The material sequenced was CD4+ T cells from PBMCs cultured with HCoV-NL63 spike peptides, taken after COVID-19 vaccination. This specimen's cell subset or site label, per the study, means: HCoV-NL63 spike overlapping peptide pool stimulation. Receptors were obtained from a human donor who received a COVID-19 vaccine. Some clones in this sample may be carry-over from other donors' samples.

This clone has more than one count but fewer than ten. The V gene is TRBV6-5, the J gene TRBJ1-1; no clear D. The V and J ends lost 2 bases and 3 bases respectively, with 10 bases between them. The CDR3 runs 14 residues. CDR1 is MNHEY and CDR2 is SVGAGI in the germline V gene. The CDR3 here is CASSYEDRYTEAFF. The CDR3 nucleotides read TGTGCCAGCAGTTACGAGGACCGATACACTGAAGCTTTCTTT.

The V and J genes are TRBV6-4 and TRBJ2-7, with 9 nucleotides matching TRBD2. Germline loops: CDR1 MRHNA, CDR2 SNTAGT. Trimming removed 5 bases from V and 2 bases from J; junction bases left unmatched: 7. The CDR3 covers 15 residues. CDR3 nucleotides: TGTGCCAGCAGTAATAATAGCGGGGGAACCTACGAGCAGTACGTC. Translation: CASSNNSGGTYEQYV.

The chain links TRBV5-1 to TRBJ2-3, with 8 bases matching TRBD1. Germline V gives CDR1 SGHRS, CDR2 YFSETQ. CDR3 length: 13 residues. Germline trimming cut 5 bases from V and 7 bases from J; bases unmatched to any gene: 6. In DNA form, the CDR3 reads TGCGCCAGCAGTTCCGGGACAGGTCATACGCAGTATTTT. Translated, it gives CASSSGTGHTQYF.

The chain carries TRBV20-1 and TRBJ1-2; perhaps TRBD1 as D (5 bases). Germline CDR1 and CDR2: DFQATT and SNEGSKA (reference sequence). This CDR3 has 15 residues. Trimming pared 3 bases from V and 2 bases from J, leaving 16 bases between. The CDR3 region has the DNA TGCAGTGCTAGTATTCCTGGACAATTCAACTATGGCTACACCTTC. This codes for CSASIPGQFNYGYTF.

The rearrangement uses TRBV11-1 and TRBJ1-4; D uncertain. The germline CDR1 and CDR2 sequences are SGHAT and FQDESV (reference sequence). The V end was cut by 7 bases, the J end by 2 bases, with 14 bases between. CDR3 length equals 15 residues. CDR3 region: CASTTLGSTNEKLFF. The CDR3 DNA sequence: TGTGCCAGCACCACCCTCGGGAGTACTAATGAAAAACTGTTTTTT.

V and J are TRBV6-1 and TRBJ1-1, with D possibly TRBD1 on 5 matching bases. This CDR3 is 13 amino acids long. Germline CDR1 is MNHNS and CDR2 is SASEGT. V shed 3 bases and J shed 7 bases, with 12 bases lying between them. This chain's CDR3 is CASSDRQGVEAFF. CDR3 coding DNA: TGTGCCAGCAGTGACCGTCAGGGCGTTGAAGCTTTCTTT.

V and J are TRBV7-3 and TRBJ1-5, with D possibly matching TRBD1 (5 bases). Per the germline V gene, CDR1 is SGHTA and CDR2 is FQGTGA. With 2 bases removed from V and 6 bases from J, the gap between germline ends came to 8 bases. This CDR3 spans 13 amino acids. CDR3 loop: CASSLGGGQPQHF. The CDR3 DNA follows: TGTGCCAGCAGCTTAGGGGGAGGTCAGCCCCAGCATTTT. Based on the CDR3 plus reference TRBV7-3 and TRBJ1-5, the full variable domain is GAGVSQTPSNKVTEKGKYVELRCDPISGHTALYWYRQSLGQGPEFLIYFQGTGAADDSGLPNDRFFAVRPEGSVSTLKIQRTERGDSAVYLCASSLGGGQPQHFGDGTRLSIL.

This clone came up a few times. This sequence joins TRBV5-1 and TRBJ1-2; D is perhaps TRBD1 (5 bases). From germline, CDR1 is SGHRS and CDR2 YFSETQ. V lost 4 bases to trimming and J lost 4 bases, with 11 bases between them. The CDR3 runs 13 residues. The CDR3 region is CASSLRVGYGYTF. CDR3 coding DNA: TGCGCCAGCAGCCTCAGGGTGGGCTATGGCTACACCTTC.

The J gene is TRBJ2-1, the V gene TRBV12-3 or TRBV12-4; possibly TRBD1 for D (6 bases). Trimming pared 10 bases from V and 6 bases from J, leaving 16 bases between. This CDR3 is 13 amino acids long. This chain's CDR3 is CATSRGIGNEQFF. In nucleotides, the CDR3 is TGTGCCACCTCTAGGGGGATAGGCAATGAGCAGTTCTTC.

This chain joins TRBV19 and TRBJ1-2; the D is unclear. CDR1 LNHDA and CDR2 SQIVND come from the germline V gene (reference sequence). Trimming took off 7 bases at V and 6 bases at J, with 18 bases between the two ends. CDR3 length equals 14 residues. Here the CDR3 reads CASNLGFWGDGYTF. The CDR3 DNA sequence: TGTGCCAGTAATTTGGGGTTCTGGGGTGATGGCTACACCTTC.

The V gene is TRBV12-5, the J gene TRBJ1-1; the D gene is possibly TRBD1 (6 bases). The V gene lost 4 bases and the J gene lost 0 bases, with 9 bases spanning the gap. The CDR3 is 14 amino acids. CDR1 and CDR2 (germline): LGHNT, FRNRAP. The CDR3 coding sequence is TGTGCTAGTGGTTCCGGGACACTGAACACTGAAGCTTTCTTT. It yields the protein CASGSGTLNTEAFF.

This clone has only one observation. The rearrangement uses TRBV3-1 (or the pseudogene TRBV3-2) and TRBJ2-3, with 8 nucleotides matching TRBD2. This CDR3 is 16 amino acids long. Germline-derived CDR1 and CDR2 are LGHDT and YNNKEL (reference sequence). J was trimmed by 1 base and V by 5 bases; bases with no gene match: 8. CDR3 residues: CASSAQLAAGTDTQYF. The CDR3 bases are TGTGCCAGCAGCGCCCAACTAGCGGCGGGCACAGATACGCAGTATTTT.

The V call is TRBV2, the J call TRBJ1-5; maybe TRBD1 (6 bases). V shed 6 bases and J shed 5 bases, with 17 bases lying between them. CDR1 and CDR2 (germline): SNHLY, FYNNEI. CDR3 length: 15 amino acids. The CDR3 here is CASSKRDTSDQPQHF. The CDR3 region has the DNA TGTGCCAGCAGCAAAAGGGACACTTCAGATCAGCCCCAGCATTTT.

This rearrangement joins TRBV2 to TRBJ2-3, with 11 bases matching TRBD1. CDR1 is SNHLY, CDR2 FYNNEI, per germline. The CDR3 sequence is 15 residues long. The junction had 4 bases not matched to a gene; V was cut back by 3 bases and J by 5 bases. The CDR3 sequence is CASSEDRGREDTQYF. The CDR3 nucleotides read TGTGCCAGCAGTGAGGACAGGGGGCGGGAAGATACGCAGTATTTT.

The chain is built from TRBV5-1 and TRBJ1-4, with a possible D match to TRBD1 (5 bases). The CDR3 totals 15 residues. Germline CDR1 and CDR2: SGHRS and YFSETQ. V lost 2 bases, J lost 8 bases, and 16 bases lay in between. CDR3 residues: CASSFLDSMREKLFF. In DNA, the CDR3 is TGCGCCAGCAGCTTCCTTGACAGTATGAGAGAAAAACTGTTTTTT.

The chain carries TRBV27 and TRBJ2-5; TRBD1 agrees at 10 bases. Germline CDR1 MNHEY, CDR2 SMNVEV (reference sequence). Unmatched junction bases numbered 13, after V lost 10 bases and J lost 5 bases. The CDR3 contains 15 residues. The CDR3 is CATRPRDRGRETQYF. The DNA for the CDR3 is TGTGCCACAAGACCCCGGGACAGGGGCCGGGAGACCCAGTACTTC.

V usage is TRBV10-1 and J usage is TRBJ2-6; unclear D gene. The CDR3 sequence is 14 residues long. Trimming removed 5 bases from V and 3 bases from J, with 8 bases in between. CDR1 is WNHNN and CDR2 is SYGVQD in the germline V gene (reference sequence). As DNA, the CDR3 is TGCGCCAGCAGTAAGGGCTATGGGGCCAACGTCCTGACTTTC. It is translated as CASSKGYGANVLTF.

J is TRBJ2-5 and V is TRBV24-1, with TRBD1 identical over 8 bases. This CDR3 has 15 amino acids. V was clipped by 1 base and J by 4 bases; unmatched bases: 4. Germline-derived CDR1 and CDR2 are KGHDR and SFDVKD. CDR3 amino acids: CATSDFGTGGETQYF. CDR3 DNA sequence: TGTGCCACCAGTGATTTCGGGACAGGTGGAGAGACCCAGTACTTC.

The CDR3 reads CASSPPGGHPIGYTF. CDR3 coding DNA: TGTGCCAGCTCACCACCCGGGGGACACCCCATAGGCTACACCTTC. The rearrangement joins TRBV18 to TRBJ1-2; tentatively, D is TRBD1 (6 bases). V lost 0 bases, J lost 8 bases, and 16 bases lay in between. The CDR3 totals 15 residues. Germline V gives CDR1 KGHSH, CDR2 LQKENI.

Here the CDR3 reads CASSPGTSTEAFF. The CDR3 DNA reads as TGTGCCAGCAGCCCCGGGACAAGCACTGAAGCTTTCTTT. The rearrangement uses TRBV5-4 and TRBJ1-1; D may be TRBD1 (6 bases). Per the germline V gene, CDR1 is SGHNT and CDR2 is YYREEE (reference sequence). CDR3 length: 13 residues. The V end was cut by 4 bases, the J end by 4 bases, with 11 bases between. The whole variable domain, filled in from reference TRBV5-4 and TRBJ1-1, reads ETGVTQSPTHLIKTRGQQVTLRCSSQSGHNTVSWYQQALGQGPQFIFQYYREEENGRGNFPPRFSGLQFPNYSSELNVNALELDDSALYLCASSPGTSTEAFFGQGTRLTVV.

J is TRBJ2-7 and V is TRBV6-2 or TRBV6-3; 7 bases fit TRBD1. Germline lookup yields CDR1 MNHEY and CDR2 SVGEGT. V lost 6 bases, J lost 6 bases, and 5 bases stayed unmatched. The CDR3 contains 12 residues. CDR3 DNA: TGTGCCAGCAGCAGCACAGGGGTCGAGCAGTACGTC. Amino acids: CASSSTGVEQYV.

The V and J genes are TRBV7-2 and TRBJ2-3; D gene ambiguous. CDR1 is SGHTA, CDR2 FQGNSA, per germline. The CDR3 is 12 residues long. Trimming stripped 0 bases from V and 4 bases from J, with 2 bases between. Here the CDR3 reads CASSLAADTQYF. The CDR3 nucleotides read TGTGCCAGCAGCTTAGCGGCAGATACGCAGTATTTT.

The chain carries TRBV6-1 and TRBJ1-3; no firm D call. Germline V gene lookup returns CDR1 MNHNS and CDR2 SASEGT. V was cut by 3 bases and J by 2 bases, with 8 bases left in between. The CDR3 covers 14 residues. CDR3 sequence (DNA): TGTGCCAGCAGTGATAAGGGTCCTGGAAACACCATATATTTT. It translates to CASSDKGPGNTIYF.

The chain joins TRBV6-5 to TRBJ1-6; TRBD1 agrees at 7 bases. The ends lost 4 bases at V and 3 bases at J; junction bases unmatched: 6. The CDR3 has 16 residues. Germline V CDR1 and CDR2: MNHEY, SVGAGI. CDR3 bases: TGTGCCAGCAGTTCAGGGGGGGGTAGCTATAATTCACCCCTCCACTTT. The encoded protein is CASSSGGGSYNSPLHF.

This chain joins TRBV2 and TRBJ2-7; D possibly matches TRBD1 or TRBD2 (7 bases each). The V end lost 6 bases, the J end lost 8 bases, and 23 bases lay between the germline ends. In germline, CDR1 is SNHLY, CDR2 FYNNEI. The CDR3 spans 15 residues. The CDR3 DNA reads TGTGCCAGCAGCGGGATCGGGACAGCGGGGAGACAGCAGTACGTC. This gives the protein CASSGIGTAGRQQYV.

This clone was counted once. This sequence joins TRBV30 and TRBJ1-3, with D unclear. The germline V and J ends were trimmed by 1 base and 0 bases, with 10 bases remaining between them. Germline V gene sequence: CDR1 GTSNPN, CDR2 SVGIG (reference sequence). The CDR3 is 15 amino acids. The CDR3 protein is CAWSGHSGSGNTIYF. For the CDR3, the DNA is TGTGCCTGGAGTGGGCACTCCGGCTCTGGAAACACCATATATTTT.

The V and J genes are TRBV7-9 and TRBJ2-2; D not certain. The CDR3 totals 15 residues. Germline values: CDR1 SEHNR, CDR2 FQNEAQ (reference sequence). The V gene lost 5 bases and the J gene lost 2 bases, with 12 bases spanning the gap. The CDR3: CASSQVGANTGELFF. DNA of the CDR3: TGTGCCAGCAGCCAGGTCGGAGCTAACACCGGGGAGCTGTTTTTT.

The chain couples TRBV18 to TRBJ2-3, with a weak D call TRBD1 (6 bases). V gave up 3 bases and J gave up 1 base, with 14 bases separating them. The CDR3 length is 16 residues. CDR1 KGHSH and CDR2 LQKENI come from the germline V gene. The CDR3 region has the DNA TGTGCCAGCTCACCCCTACAGGGTTCCGGCACAGATACGCAGTATTTT. It specifies CASSPLQGSGTDTQYF.

The chain recombines TRBV5-4 with TRBJ2-5; TRBD2 agrees at 7 bases. V gave up 0 bases and J gave up 7 bases; unmatched junction bases: 6. Germline V gives CDR1 SGHNT, CDR2 YYREEE (reference sequence). The CDR3 totals 14 residues. The CDR3 spells CASSLGRGEGTQYF. The CDR3 coding sequence is TGTGCCAGCAGCTTGGGCCGGGGGGAGGGGACCCAGTACTTC.